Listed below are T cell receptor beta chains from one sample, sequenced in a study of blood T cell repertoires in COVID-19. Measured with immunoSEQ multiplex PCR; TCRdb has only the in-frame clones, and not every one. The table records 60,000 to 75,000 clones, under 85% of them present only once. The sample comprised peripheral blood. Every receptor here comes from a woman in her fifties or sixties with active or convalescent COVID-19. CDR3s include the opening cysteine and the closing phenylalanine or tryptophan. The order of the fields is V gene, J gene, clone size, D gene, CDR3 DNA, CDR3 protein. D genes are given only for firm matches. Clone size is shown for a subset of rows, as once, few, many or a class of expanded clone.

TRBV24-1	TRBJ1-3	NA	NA	TGTGCCAACCCCCCTTGGGAGGGAAACACCATATATTTT	CANPPWEGNTIYF
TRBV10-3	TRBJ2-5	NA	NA	TGTGCCATCAGAATAGGGGTTGGGGAGACCCAGTACTTC	CAIRIGVGETQYF
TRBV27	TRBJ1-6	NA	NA	TGTGCCAGCAGTTTACCCGCGCAGGGTTCACCCCTCCACTTT	CASSLPAQGSPLHF
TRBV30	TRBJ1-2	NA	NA	TGTGCCTGGAGTCGGCGGACGGGAAACTATGGCTACACCTTC	CAWSRRTGNYGYTF
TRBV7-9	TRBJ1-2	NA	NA	TGTGCCAGCAGCAGCAGGATTAACTATGGCTACACCTTC	CASSSRINYGYTF
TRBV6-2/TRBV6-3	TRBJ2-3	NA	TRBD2	TGTGCCAGCAGTTCGGGGGGGGGACTAGGCACAGATACGCAGTATTTT	CASSSGGGLGTDTQYF
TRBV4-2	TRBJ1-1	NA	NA	TGTGCCAGCAGCCAAAACACAGGATTTGAAGCTTTCTTT	CASSQNTGFEAFF
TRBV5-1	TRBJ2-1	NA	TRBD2	TGCGCCAGCAGCTTGGATTCACTAGCGGGCAATGAGCAGTTCTTC	CASSLDSLAGNEQFF
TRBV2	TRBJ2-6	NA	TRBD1	TGTGCCAGCGGACAGGCCCCGACGCCTGGGGCCAACGTCCTGACTTTC	CASGQAPTPGANVLTF
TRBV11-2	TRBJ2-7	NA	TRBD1	TGTGCCAGCAGCTTAGAGACAGGGAGCTCCTACGAGCAGTACTTC	CASSLETGSSYEQYF
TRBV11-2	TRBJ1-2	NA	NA	TGTGCCAGCACCTCCTCGCGGCGGATCTATGGCTACACCTTC	CASTSSRRIYGYTF
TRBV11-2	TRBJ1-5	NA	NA	TGTGCCAGCAGCTTAGGTAGGCAGGGCCTCAATCAGCCCCAGCATTTT	CASSLGRQGLNQPQHF
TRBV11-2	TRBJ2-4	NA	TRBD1	TGTGCCAGCAGCTCGATCCGGGACAGGGAACCCAAAAACATTCAGTACTTC	CASSSIRDREPKNIQYF
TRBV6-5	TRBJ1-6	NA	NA	TGTGCCAGCAGTTACGGGGGACTTAATAATTCACCCCTCCACTTT	CASSYGGLNNSPLHF
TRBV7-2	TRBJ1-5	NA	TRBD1	TGTGCCAGCGGGGTAAGACAGGGGAATCAGCCCCAGCATTTT	CASGVRQGNQPQHF
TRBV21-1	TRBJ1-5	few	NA	TGTGCCAGCAGCAATTTGCGAGGCCCAGACCAGACAGGGGGCTTAAATCAGCCCCAGCATTTT	CASSNLRGPDQTGGLNQPQHF
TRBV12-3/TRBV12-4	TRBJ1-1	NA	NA	TGTGCCAGCAGCCTACAGGGAAACACTGAAGCTTTCTTT	CASSLQGNTEAFF
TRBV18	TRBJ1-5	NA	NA	TGTGCCAGTTCAGTGGCTAATCAGCCCCAGCATTTT	CASSVANQPQHF
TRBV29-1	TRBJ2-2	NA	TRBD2	TGCAGCGTTGAAGTCCCGGGACTAGCGGGAGTCAGCAGGGAGCTGTTTTTT	CSVEVPGLAGVSRELFF
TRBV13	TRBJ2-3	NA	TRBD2	TGTGCCAGCAGAAGAATCACTGGGCTAGCGGGGTTAGCAGATACGCAGTATTTT	CASRRITGLAGLADTQYF
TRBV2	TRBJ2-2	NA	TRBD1	TGTGCCAGCAGTGCGGGGACAGGGAGGAACACCGGGGAGCTGTTTTTT	CASSAGTGRNTGELFF
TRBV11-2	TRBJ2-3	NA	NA	TGTGCCAGCAGCCCCAGGGTTGGGAAACGCACAGATACGCAGTATTTT	CASSPRVGKRTDTQYF
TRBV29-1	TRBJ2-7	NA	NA	TGCAGCGTTGCGCTGAGGGGAGGCAAGCAGTACTTC	CSVALRGGKQYF
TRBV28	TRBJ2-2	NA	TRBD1	TGTGCCAGCAGTTTTAACAGGGGGCGCTCCGGGGAGCTGTTTTTT	CASSFNRGRSGELFF
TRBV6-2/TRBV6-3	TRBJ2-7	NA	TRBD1	TGTGCCAGCAGCCCAGGCGGGACAGGGCTTTCCTACGAGCAGTACTTC	CASSPGGTGLSYEQYF
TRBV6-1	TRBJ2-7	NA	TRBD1	TGTGCCAGCAGAGAAGTTACGGGACAGCACTACGAGCAGTACTTC	CASREVTGQHYEQYF
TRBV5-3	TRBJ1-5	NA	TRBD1	TGTGCCAGAAGCTTACTCTGGGGACAGGGACTTTCCTACCAGCCCCAGCATTTT	CARSLLWGQGLSYQPQHF
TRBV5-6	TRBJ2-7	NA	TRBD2	TGTGCCAGCAGCCCGACTAGCGGGAGGGCGTCCTACGAGCAGTACTTC	CASSPTSGRASYEQYF
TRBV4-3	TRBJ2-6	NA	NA	TGCGCCAGCAGCCAGGGGGCTGCGGGGGCAAGCTCTGGGGCCAACGTCCTGACTTTC	CASSQGAAGASSGANVLTF
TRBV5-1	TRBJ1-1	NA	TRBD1	TGCGCCAGCAGCTGGACAGGGTGGTGGACTGAAGCTTTCTTT	CASSWTGWWTEAFF
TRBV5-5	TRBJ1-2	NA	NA	TGTGCCAGCAGTCAGGCTCTCTATGGCTACACCTTC	CASSQALYGYTF
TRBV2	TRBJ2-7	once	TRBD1	TGTGCCAGCAGTGAAGGACAGGGGGCAAGCGAGCAGTACTTC	CASSEGQGASEQYF
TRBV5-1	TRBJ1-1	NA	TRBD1	TGCGCCAGCAGCTTCAAGGGGGCCACTGAAGCTTTCTTT	CASSFKGATEAFF
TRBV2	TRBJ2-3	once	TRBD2	TGTGCCACCAGAGCGGGAGGGCCGAGCACAGATACGCAGTATTTT	CATRAGGPSTDTQYF
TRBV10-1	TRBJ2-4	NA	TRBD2	TGCGCCAGCAGTGTCCCGACTAGCGGCCTAGCCAAAAACATTCAGTACTTC	CASSVPTSGLAKNIQYF
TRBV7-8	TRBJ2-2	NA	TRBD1	TGTGCCAGCAGCTCGGACAGGGTAAGGCTGTTTTTT	CASSSDRVRLFF
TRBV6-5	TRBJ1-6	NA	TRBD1	TGTGCCAGCAGTTACTCGACAGGGGCCTATAATTCACCCCTCCACTTT	CASSYSTGAYNSPLHF
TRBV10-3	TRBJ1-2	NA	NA	TGTGCCATCACCCCGGACAGCAATTCTAACTATGGCTACACCTTC	CAITPDSNSNYGYTF
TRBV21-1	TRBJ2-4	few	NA	TGTGCCAGCACCTCATCCCCAACAGTAGCCAAAAACATTCAGTACTTC	CASTSSPTVAKNIQYF
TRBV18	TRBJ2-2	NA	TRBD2	TGTGCCAGCTCACCCGGACTAGCGCACACCGGGGAGCTGTTTTTT	CASSPGLAHTGELFF
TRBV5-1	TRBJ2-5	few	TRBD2	TGCGCCAGCACTACCGGGACTAGCGGGTTGGTTGGGACCCAGTACTTC	CASTTGTSGLVGTQYF
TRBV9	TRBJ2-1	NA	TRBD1	TGTGCCAGCAGCGTAGACGACAGGGGGAGGGACAATGAGCAGTTCTTC	CASSVDDRGRDNEQFF
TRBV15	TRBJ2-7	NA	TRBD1	TGTGCCACCAGCCCTGGACAGGGTTACGAGCAGTACTTC	CATSPGQGYEQYF
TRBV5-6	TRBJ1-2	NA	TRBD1	TGTGCCAGCAGCCCGCTCGACAGGGTTGGGGGTAACTATGGCTACACCTTC	CASSPLDRVGGNYGYTF
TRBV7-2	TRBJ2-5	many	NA	TGTGCCAGCAGCTTACAGGGGGAGACCCAGTACTTC	CASSLQGETQYF
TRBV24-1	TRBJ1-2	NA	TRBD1	TGTGCCACCAGTGACCCCGGGACAGCCGGACTCTATGGCTACACCTTC	CATSDPGTAGLYGYTF